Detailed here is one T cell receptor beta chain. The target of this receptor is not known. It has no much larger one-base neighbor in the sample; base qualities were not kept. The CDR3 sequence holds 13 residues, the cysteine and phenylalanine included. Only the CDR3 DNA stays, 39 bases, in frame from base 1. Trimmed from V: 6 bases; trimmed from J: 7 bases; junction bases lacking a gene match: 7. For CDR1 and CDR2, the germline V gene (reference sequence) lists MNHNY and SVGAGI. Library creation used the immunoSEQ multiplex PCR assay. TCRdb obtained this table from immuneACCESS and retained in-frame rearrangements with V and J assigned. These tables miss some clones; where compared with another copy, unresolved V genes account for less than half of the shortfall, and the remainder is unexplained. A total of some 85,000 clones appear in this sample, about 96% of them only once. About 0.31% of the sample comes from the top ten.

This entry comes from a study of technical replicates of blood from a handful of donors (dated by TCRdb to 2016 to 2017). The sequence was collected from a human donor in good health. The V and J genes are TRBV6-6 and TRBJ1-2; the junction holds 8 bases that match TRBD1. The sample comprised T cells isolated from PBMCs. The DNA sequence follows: TGTGCCAGCAGGACAGGGGCCTTTGTTGGCTACACCTTC. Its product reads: CASRTGAFVGYTF.